This is a list of T cell receptor beta chains from one sample in a study of identical twins. From the 5' RACE reads, TCRdb called clonotypes with MiXCR, one entry per CDR3 protein. The repertoire holds hundreds of thousands of distinct CDR3 sequences, with approximately 22% as singletons. These data were likewise used in another study, on T cells expressing NK-cell markers.

Sequencing was performed on PBMCs. All receptors come from a woman aged 18-29 years in good health. The CDR3 runs from the conserved cysteine through the conserved F or W. Each record gives: V gene, D gene, J gene, clone size, CDR3 DNA, CDR3 protein. The D gene is left open where the match is weak. Size values are once, few and many counts, or a class for expanded clones, and some rows have none.

>TRBV5-1|TRBD2|TRBJ2-7|NA
TGCGCCAGCAGCCGCACTAGCGGGGGGGGATACGAGCAGTACTTC
CASSRTSGGGYEQYF
>TRBV12-3/TRBV12-4|TRBD2|TRBJ2-2|few
TGTGCCAGCAGCCGGACTAGCGGGAGGACCTTTTGGGAGCTGTTTTTT
CASSRTSGRTFWELFF
>TRBV7-6|NA|TRBJ2-7|many
TGTGCCAGCAGCCAAACGTCAAAAAACGGGGACTACGAGCAGTACTTC
CASSQTSKNGDYEQYF
>TRBV20-1|NA|TRBJ1-1|many
TGCAGTGCGAAGGGCAGGGCCCTTGAAGCTTTCTTT
CSAKGRALEAFF
>TRBV20-1|TRBD1|TRBJ2-3|many
TGCAGTGCTCCAAACCGGGACAGGGGAGTAACAGATACGCAGTATTTT
CSAPNRDRGVTDTQYF
>TRBV20-1|TRBD2|TRBJ2-7|NA
TGCAGTGCTGGGGAGGGAGCTCGTATTACCTACGAGCAGTACTTC
CSAGEGARITYEQYF
>TRBV7-6|NA|TRBJ2-7|few
TGTGCCAGCAGTCTGTTGCGACGCGAGCAGTACTTC
CASSLLRREQYF
>TRBV15|NA|TRBJ1-5|few
TGTGCCACCAGCAGAGATCAACAGGGCAACCAGCCCCAGCATTTT
CATSRDQQGNQPQHF
>TRBV7-2|NA|TRBJ2-1|NA
TGTGCCAGCAGCTTATTAGCTCACCCGAAGATTAATGAGCAGTTCTTC
CASSLLAHPKINEQFF
>TRBV9|NA|TRBJ1-1|many
TGTGCCAGCAGCGAGGGACAGAACACTGAAGCTTTCTTT
CASSEGQNTEAFF
>TRBV9|TRBD2|TRBJ2-3|NA
TGTGCCAGCAGCGGGGGACTAGCGGGCGGCATAGGAGATACGCAGTATTTT
CASSGGLAGGIGDTQYF
>TRBV5-6|NA|TRBJ1-2|once
TGTGCCAGCAGCCCCGCGCAGCTCTGTGGCTACACCTTC
CASSPAQLCGYTF
>TRBV7-7|TRBD2|TRBJ2-3|NA
TGTGCCAGCAGTCGGACTAGCGGGAGTAATATGGATACGCAGTATTTT
CASSRTSGSNMDTQYF
>TRBV7-2|TRBD2|TRBJ2-1|many
TGTGCCAGCAGCTCTCTTAGCGGGGGTTCCTACAATGAGCAGTTCTTC
CASSSLSGGSYNEQFF
>TRBV10-3|TRBD2|TRBJ2-1|many
TGTGCCATCAGACCAGCGGGAGGGAATTACAATGAGCAGTTCTTC
CAIRPAGGNYNEQFF
>TRBV15|TRBD2|TRBJ2-1|NA
TGTGCCACCAGCAGACCATCCGGACTAGCGGGAGGAAAGCAGTTCTTC
CATSRPSGLAGGKQFF
>TRBV20-1|TRBD2|TRBJ2-7|many
TGCAGTGCTATGAGTACGACTAGCGGGGTCTACGAGCAGTACTTC
CSAMSTTSGVYEQYF
>TRBV2|NA|TRBJ1-1|many
TGTGCCAGCAGACCCCGACGCGGTGAAGCTTTCTTT
CASRPRRGEAFF
>TRBV7-3|TRBD2|TRBJ2-3|NA
TGTGCCAGCAGCTGGCGGGGGGGCGGAGCGGATACGCAGTATTTT
CASSWRGGGADTQYF
>TRBV12-3/TRBV12-4|NA|TRBJ2-7|NA
TGTGCCAGCAGTCAGACTAGTATCACGCTCGATCCCTACGAGCAGTACTTC
CASSQTSITLDPYEQYF
>TRBV10-3|TRBD2|TRBJ2-3|NA
TGTGCCATCAGCGTACTAGCGGGGGACTCCACAGATACGCAGTATTTT
CAISVLAGDSTDTQYF
>TRBV6-5|TRBD2|TRBJ2-1|NA
TGTGCCAGCAGGCGGGGGGACAATGAGCAGTTCTTC
CASRRGDNEQFF
>TRBV2|TRBD1|TRBJ1-4|many
TGTGCCAGCATTAATCGGGACAGAAATGAAAAACTGTTTTTT
CASINRDRNEKLFF
>TRBV4-1|NA|TRBJ2-5|NA
TGCGCCAGCAGCCCGCGACTGATCGAGACCCAGTACTTC
CASSPRLIETQYF
>TRBV20-1|TRBD1|TRBJ1-2|many
TGCAGTGCTGGGTCACAGGGGGCAGGGGTTCTGTACTATGGCTACACCTTC
CSAGSQGAGVLYYGYTF
>TRBV6-6|NA|TRBJ1-5|many
TGTGCCAGCAGTTATAAGGGGGGTAGCAATCAGCCCCAGCATTTT
CASSYKGGSNQPQHF
>TRBV12-3/TRBV12-4|TRBD2|TRBJ2-2|few
TGTGCCAGCAGTTTAGACCTTTCTAGACTAGCCACCGGGGAGCTGTTTTTT
CASSLDLSRLATGELFF
>TRBV5-1|TRBD1|TRBJ2-1|few
TGCGCCAGCAGCTTGTTCAGGGGGATGCATGAGCAGTTCTTC
CASSLFRGMHEQFF
>TRBV12-3/TRBV12-4|TRBD2|TRBJ2-7|few
TGTGCCAGCAGCCGTGGACTAGCCTACGAGCAGTACTTC
CASSRGLAYEQYF
>TRBV6-1|NA|TRBJ1-2|NA
TGTGCCAGCAGGAAGACAGCAGGATCCTATGGCTACACCTTC
CASRKTAGSYGYTF
>TRBV7-2|NA|TRBJ1-2|NA
TGTGCCAGCAGCAAGGACGGAAGCTATGGCTACACCTTC
CASSKDGSYGYTF
>TRBV7-8|NA|TRBJ2-7|few
TGTGCCAGCACCCTAGGGGGGGCGATTACCTACGAGCAGTACTTC
CASTLGGAITYEQYF
>TRBV12-3/TRBV12-4|NA|TRBJ2-6|NA
TGTGCCAGCAGCTCATCAGCGGGTGGGGCCAACGTCCTGACTTTC
CASSSSAGGANVLTF
>TRBV7-2|TRBD2|TRBJ2-5|NA
TGTGCCAGCAGCGCCTCTAGCGGGACTCAAGAGACCCAGTACTTC
CASSASSGTQETQYF
>TRBV5-1|TRBD1|TRBJ2-7|NA
TGCGCCAGCAGGTTGGATCCGGACAGGGTACGAAACGAGCAGTACTTC
CASRLDPDRVRNEQYF
>TRBV29-1|NA|TRBJ2-2|NA
TGCAGCCCTGTGAGGCGGGACACCGGGGAGCTGTTTTTT
CSPVRRDTGELFF
>TRBV6-6|NA|TRBJ2-5|NA
TGTGCCAGCAGTATTGAGTTGGGAGAGACCCAGTACTTC
CASSIELGETQYF
>TRBV15|TRBD2|TRBJ2-1|NA
TGTGCCACCAGCAGACGGGGGGAAGACTACAATGAGCAGTTCTTC
CATSRRGEDYNEQFF
>TRBV3-1|TRBD2|TRBJ2-7|few
TGTGCCAGCAGCCTCTTGACTAGCGGGGGGCACACCTCCTACGAGCAGTACTTC
CASSLLTSGGHTSYEQYF
>TRBV19|NA|TRBJ1-1|few
TGTGCCAGTAGTATGTGGCAGGCGAACACTGAAGCTTTCTTT
CASSMWQANTEAFF
>TRBV7-2|NA|TRBJ2-5|NA
TGTGCCAGCAGCTTACTGGGCAGGAACCACCAAGAGACCCAGTACTTC
CASSLLGRNHQETQYF
>TRBV7-6|NA|TRBJ1-1|few
TGTGCCAGCAGCGCCCAACAGGGAACTGAAGCTTTCTTT
CASSAQQGTEAFF
>TRBV7-9|NA|TRBJ2-5|NA
TGTGCCAGCGGATTGAAGACCCAGTACTTC
CASGLKTQYF
>TRBV6-5|NA|TRBJ1-2|NA
TGTGCCAGCAGTTACGGGTACGTTCCAGGAGGCTACACCTTC
CASSYGYVPGGYTF
>TRBV10-3|NA|TRBJ2-2|few
TGTGCCATCAGTGGAGGAGAAGACGGGGAGCTGTTTTTT
CAISGGEDGELFF
>TRBV12-3/TRBV12-4|NA|TRBJ1-2|few
TGTGCCAGCACTTGGGACGTTAACTATGGCTACACCTTC
CASTWDVNYGYTF
>TRBV27|TRBD1|TRBJ2-4|NA
TGTGCCAGCAGTTTTCAGGGACAGGCTTACATTCAGTACTTC
CASSFQGQAYIQYF
>TRBV5-5|NA|TRBJ2-3|NA
TGTGCCAGCAGCCAAACTCCAGGGAACTGGCGGACAGATACGCAGTATTTT
CASSQTPGNWRTDTQYF
>TRBV20-1|TRBD2|TRBJ2-1|NA
TGCAGTGCTATACTGACTAGCGAAGTTGGGCAGTTCTTC
CSAILTSEVGQFF
>TRBV6-2/TRBV6-3|NA|TRBJ2-1|few
TGTGCCAGCAGTCCCCGCCTAGTGGGATACAATGAGCAGTTCTTC
CASSPRLVGYNEQFF
>TRBV12-3/TRBV12-4|TRBD1|TRBJ2-5|few
TGTGCCAGCAGCCGGACAGGGGAAGAGACCCAGTACTTC
CASSRTGEETQYF
>TRBV5-1|NA|TRBJ2-1|few
TGCGCCAGCAGCCCATATATTCGGGGCCCGGGGGATGAGCAGTTCTTC
CASSPYIRGPGDEQFF
>TRBV27|NA|TRBJ2-7|NA
TGTGCCAGCAGTTTCGGGGGGCCGGAGCGCGAGCAGTACTTC
CASSFGGPEREQYF
>TRBV7-2|NA|TRBJ2-7|few
TGTGCCAGCAGCCCGCGCCCCGGCGCTACCTACGAGCAGTACTTC
CASSPRPGATYEQYF